The entry below gives a single T cell receptor (beta chain) sequence along with its context. The same CDR3 arises from other DNA sequences in this sample as well. The data were obtained in a study of blood T cell repertoires in COVID-19. The CDR3 length is 14 residues. In germline, CDR1 is SGHRS, CDR2 YFSETQ. Trimming removed 0 bases at V and 0 bases at J, with 6 bases between. Here immunoSEQ multiplex PCR was the method, and the copy in TCRdb shows in-frame clones only, minus some. The table includes 98,000 or so clones, roughly 90% detected once. What was sequenced was peripheral blood. The sequence was obtained from a man between 60 and 70 years old with COVID-19, enrolled during active disease. The chain uses TRBV5-1 and TRBJ1-2; D unclear. The CDR3 sequence: CASSLEGANYGYTF. The CDR3 DNA reads as TGCGCCAGCAGCTTGGAGGGAGCTAACTATGGCTACACCTTC.